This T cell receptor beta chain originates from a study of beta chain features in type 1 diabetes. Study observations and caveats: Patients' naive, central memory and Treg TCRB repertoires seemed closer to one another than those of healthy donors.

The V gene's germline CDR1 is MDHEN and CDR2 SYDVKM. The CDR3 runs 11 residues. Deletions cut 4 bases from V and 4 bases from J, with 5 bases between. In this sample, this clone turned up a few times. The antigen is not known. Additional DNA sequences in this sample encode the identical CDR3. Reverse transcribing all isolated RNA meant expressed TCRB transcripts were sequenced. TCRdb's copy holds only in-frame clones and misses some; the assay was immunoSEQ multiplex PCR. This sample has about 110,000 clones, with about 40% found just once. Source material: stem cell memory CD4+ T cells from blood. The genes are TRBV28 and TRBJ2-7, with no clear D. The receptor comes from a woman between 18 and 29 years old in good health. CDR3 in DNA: TGTGCCAGCAGTTCCTTTTACGAGCAGTACTTC. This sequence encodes CASSSFYEQYF.